The rows below give T cell receptor beta chains drawn from one sample of a study of blood T cell repertoires in COVID-19. The repertoire was sequenced with immunoSEQ multiplex PCR; TCRdb's copy has only in-frame clones and lacks some. The sample lists roughly 250,000 clones; 86% were seen once. The source material was peripheral blood. Receptor source: a woman aged 25-40 years with COVID-19, enrolled during active disease. CDR3s leave out the opening cysteine and the closing phenylalanine or tryptophan. The order of the fields is J gene, V gene, CDR3 length, CDR3 protein.

>TRBJ2-7|TRBV4-1|11
ASSQAPRQPSY
>TRBJ1-5|TRBV10-3|13
AISEFGEGNQPQH
>TRBJ2-5|TRBV7-2|13
ASSSGQGAGETQY
>TRBJ2-7|TRBV27|10
ASSLWGGEQY
>TRBJ1-2|TRBV5-4|11
ASSLKGADGYT
>TRBJ1-3|TRBV7-9|14
ASSLSYGTAINTIY
>TRBJ2-3|TRBV27|12
ASSLAGVIDTQY
>TRBJ2-1|TRBV5-1|13
ASRFAGTGGNEQF
>TRBJ1-2|TRBV27|11
ASSFSGGGGYT
>TRBJ2-7|TRBV19|14
ASTADENGLADEQY
>TRBJ1-5|TRBV4-1|12
ASSLWDSGQPQH
>TRBJ1-1|TRBV5-1|13
ASSLGGTANTEAF
>TRBJ1-2|TRBV5-4|12
ASSLVPTPPGQL
>TRBJ1-4|TRBV7-6|13
ASSEEFGGNEKLF
>TRBJ1-2|TRBV14|12
ASSQAAGRYGYT
>TRBJ1-6|TRBV5-1|12
ASSLSGPDSPLH
>TRBJ2-7|TRBV7-9|11
ASSPSETYEQY
>TRBJ1-3|TRBV7-9|16
ASSSSTGTGNFGNTIY
>TRBJ2-3|TRBV13|16
ASSPRMSGFSSTDTQY
>TRBJ2-7|TRBV18|15
ASSPERPALRAYEQY